These 21 T cell receptor beta chains share one sample of origin, sequenced in a study of T cell responses to AZD1222 COVID-19 vaccine. Profiling relied on immunoSEQ multiplex PCR, and the TCRdb table lists in-frame clones only, not all of them. The sample has tens of thousands of clones, 85% to 90% seen once. The input for sequencing was peripheral blood, taken 28 days after the second AZD1222 dose. These TCRs come from an adult who received the AZD1222 COVID-19 vaccine.

This CDR3 is CASSIWGAGKWANVLTF. DNA of the CDR3: TGTGCCAGTAGTATATGGGGAGCAGGGAAATGGGCCAACGTCCTGACTTTC. The genes are TRBV19 and TRBJ2-6; D might be TRBD1 or TRBD2, each matching 5 bases. With 2 bases removed from V and 5 bases from J, the gap between germline ends came to 16 bases. The CDR3 has 17 residues. Germline V gene data show CDR1 as LNHDA and CDR2 as SQIVND (reference sequence).

The rearrangement links TRBV7-3 to TRBJ2-3; TRBD2 matches 10 bases. V lost 3 bases and J lost 6; bases outside the gene matches: 6. Looked up from germline, CDR1 is SGHTA and CDR2 is FQGTGA. The CDR3 covers 15 residues. CDR3 sequence (DNA): TGTGCCAGCAGCTTGCCCACTAGCGGGATTGATACGCAGTATTTT. Amino acid sequence: CASSLPTSGIDTQYF.

The chain combines TRBV25-1 with TRBJ1-2; 8 nucleotides align to TRBD1. Germline lookup yields CDR1 MGHDK and CDR2 SYGVNS. After removal of 4 bases from V and 7 bases from J, the junction contained 2 bases not matched to a gene. The CDR3 runs 12 residues. CDR3 DNA sequence: TGTGCCAGCAGTGGAACAGGGGGTGGCTACACCTTC. As protein: CASSGTGGGYTF.

The V and J genes are TRBV2 and TRBJ2-1; D remains unclear. There are 11 residues in the CDR3. Germline V gives CDR1 SNHLY, CDR2 FYNNEI. Deletions cut 5 bases from V and 5 bases from J, with 4 bases between. This chain's CDR3 is CASSRNNEQFF. For the CDR3, the DNA is TGTGCCAGCAGTCGGAACAATGAGCAGTTCTTC.

This clone was seen a few times. The V call is TRBV2, the J call TRBJ1-1; D perhaps matches TRBD1 (5 bases). Per germline, CDR1 SNHLY and CDR2 FYNNEI. V was pared by 3 bases and J by 11 bases, with 19 bases between. CDR3 length: 14 residues. The CDR3 DNA reads TGTGCCAGCAGTGATTACGGGACGAGGGCGTCGGCTTTCTTT. Encoded protein: CASSDYGTRASAFF.

The chain joins TRBV7-9 to TRBJ1-5, with a possible D match to TRBD1 (6 bases). Trimming removed 5 bases at V and 6 bases at J, with 11 bases between. There are 13 residues in the CDR3. The germline CDR1 and CDR2 sequences are SEHNR and FQNEAQ (reference sequence). CDR3 region: CASSAQGFQPQHF. CDR3 nucleotide sequence: TGTGCCAGCAGCGCGCAGGGGTTTCAGCCCCAGCATTTT.

J is TRBJ2-5 and V is TRBV5-4; TRBD2 might be the D (6 bases). The germline V and J ends were trimmed by 3 bases and 4 bases, with 13 bases remaining between them. The germline CDR1 and CDR2 sequences are SGHNT and YYREEE (reference sequence). There are 14 residues in the CDR3. The CDR3 is CASSSGVGGETQYF. The CDR3 DNA reads TGTGCCAGCAGCTCCGGCGTCGGGGGAGAGACCCAGTACTTC.

In this sample, this clone turned up once. The chain joins TRBV2 to TRBJ1-4, with 7 bases matching TRBD1. The CDR3 has 15 amino acids. The V segment lost 7 bases and the J segment 5 bases; nucleotides outside the gene matches: 10. Per the germline V gene, CDR1 is SNHLY and CDR2 is FYNNEI. CDR3 amino acids: CASKWDRLPNEKLFF. The CDR3 DNA reads as TGTGCCAGCAAGTGGGACAGACTACCGAATGAAAAACTGTTTTTT.

The chain links TRBV27 to TRBJ2-7; D unclear. The germline V gene encodes CDR1 MNHEY and CDR2 SMNVEV (reference sequence). V dropped 6 bases and J dropped 9 bases, with 3 bases sitting between them. The CDR3 has 8 residues. The CDR3 DNA reads TGTGCCAGCAGGGGGCAGTACTTC. This sequence encodes CASRGQYF.

J is TRBJ1-5 and V is TRBV19; 7 nucleotides match TRBD1. V gave up 3 bases and J gave up 6 bases; unmatched junction bases: 5. The CDR3 runs 14 residues. The germline V gene has CDR1 LNHDA and CDR2 SQIVND (reference sequence). The CDR3 spells CASSIPDRLQPQHF. The CDR3 nucleotides read TGTGCCAGTAGTATCCCGGACAGGCTTCAGCCCCAGCATTTT.

This clone has more than one count but fewer than ten. The chain carries TRBV6-1 and TRBJ2-1; TRBD2 aligns across 8 bases. The V and J ends lost 2 bases and 0 bases, in that order; junction bases with no gene match: 0. This CDR3 has 15 residues. CDR1 and CDR2 (germline): MNHNS, SASEGT. For the CDR3, the DNA is TGTGCCAGCAGTGAACTAGCGGGCTCCTACAATGAGCAGTTCTTC. This translates into CASSELAGSYNEQFF.

This chain links TRBV29-1 with TRBJ1-1; no definite D call. CDR1 is SQVTM and CDR2 is ANQGSEA in the germline V gene. The CDR3 loop spans 12 amino acids. Trimming took off 6 bases at V and 5 bases at J, with 13 bases between the two ends. The CDR3 region is CSVLLGETEAFF. The CDR3 region has the DNA TGCAGCGTCCTCCTCGGGGAAACTGAAGCTTTCTTT.

The chain recombines TRBV20-1 with TRBJ1-1; a possible D gene is TRBD1 (6 bases). Germline CDR1 is DFQATT and CDR2 is SNEGSKA (reference sequence). The CDR3 runs to 15 residues. Trimming pared 3 bases from V and 2 bases from J, leaving 16 bases between. CDR3 sequence reads: CSASSSGRGNTEAFF. The CDR3 DNA follows: TGCAGTGCTAGTTCTTCTGGCAGGGGAAACACTGAAGCTTTCTTT.

The chain recombines TRBV5-1 with TRBJ1-1, with D possibly TRBD1 on 5 matching bases. CDR1 and CDR2 (germline): SGHRS, YFSETQ. The ends were cut back, 4 bases at V and 1 base at J, with 17 bases in the middle. This CDR3 has 16 amino acids. The CDR3 spells CASSPSPGLQNTEAFF. The DNA of the CDR3 is TGCGCCAGCAGCCCCTCCCCAGGGCTCCAGAACACTGAAGCTTTCTTT.

This clone was recorded only once. The rearrangement uses TRBV7-2 and TRBJ2-1, with a possible D match to TRBD2 (5 bases). Trimming pared 5 bases from V and 10 bases from J, leaving 12 bases between. The CDR3 consists of 12 residues. The germline V gene encodes CDR1 SGHTA and CDR2 FQGNSA. The chain's CDR3 is CASSPLGVEQFF. The CDR3 DNA follows: TGTGCCAGCAGCCCGCTGGGAGTAGAGCAGTTCTTC.

In this sample, this clone turned up a few times. The chain uses TRBV5-6 and TRBJ1-2; 11 bases match TRBD1. With V trimmed by 4 bases and J by 7 bases, 6 bases remained unmatched. The CDR3 sequence is 14 residues long. CDR1 and CDR2 (germline): SGHDT, YYEEEE. CDR3 amino acids: CASSTGQGAFGYTF. The CDR3 bases are TGTGCCAGCAGCACTGGACAGGGGGCCTTTGGCTACACCTTC.

This clone turned up a few times. This chain connects TRBV7-8 to TRBJ1-3; 9 positions agree with TRBD1. The trim removed 3 bases at V and 11 bases at J, leaving 5 bases unmatched. Germline values: CDR1 SGHVS, CDR2 FQNEAQ. The CDR3 runs 13 residues. CDR3 amino acids: CASSFWTGAPIYF. The CDR3 DNA reads as TGTGCCAGCAGCTTTTGGACAGGGGCTCCCATATATTTT.

The CDR3: CASSQGFGPSYNEQFF. CDR3 DNA sequence: TGTGCCAGCAGCCAAGGGTTTGGCCCTTCCTACAATGAGCAGTTCTTC. This chain joins TRBV14 and TRBJ2-1; D ambiguous. This CDR3 has 16 residues. Trimming removed 1 base at V and 1 base at J, with 11 bases between. Germline V lookup: CDR1 SGHDN, CDR2 FVKESK.

The table lists this clone with a few counts. This sequence joins TRBV11-1 and TRBJ2-2; D may be TRBD1 or TRBD2 (5 bases each). The CDR3 runs 13 residues. The germline V gene encodes CDR1 SGHAT and CDR2 FQDESV (reference sequence). The ends were cut back, 4 bases at V and 12 bases at J, with 15 bases in the middle. The CDR3 sequence: CASSSPPEGKLFF. The CDR3 DNA reads TGTGCCAGCAGCTCCCCCCCCGAGGGGAAGCTGTTTTTT.

The rearrangement links TRBV5-1 to TRBJ2-1; the D gene is possibly TRBD1 (6 bases). Germline lookup yields CDR1 SGHRS and CDR2 YFSETQ. The CDR3 totals 15 residues. The ends were cut back, 0 bases at V and 0 bases at J, with 7 bases in the middle. The CDR3 DNA reads TGCGCCAGCAGCTTGGTGGGGGCCTCCTACAATGAGCAGTTCTTC. It is translated as CASSLVGASYNEQFF.

The chain has TRBV29-1 and TRBJ1-1; D may be TRBD1 (5 bases). Trimming pared 7 bases from V and 0 bases from J, leaving 12 bases between. There are 13 residues in the CDR3. Germline CDR1 reads SQVTM; CDR2 reads ANQGSEA. DNA for the CDR3: TGCAGCGCGGGGGATATCATGAACACTGAAGCTTTCTTT. Translation gives CSAGDIMNTEAFF. The whole variable domain, filled in from reference TRBV29-1 and TRBJ1-1, reads SAVISQKPSRDICQRGTSLTIQCQVDSQVTMMFWYRQQPGQSLTLIATANQGSEATYESGFVIDKFPISRPNLTFSTLTVSNMSPEDSSIYLCSAGDIMNTEAFFGQGTRLTVV.